This T cell receptor beta chain was observed in a study of vaccination and CD4 T cells after COVID-19. The treatment denotes: roughly 10-day PBMC culture with coronavirus spike peptide pools or control peptides (ViraFEST assay). Sequencing of DNA taken from cultured CD4+ T cells relied on the Oncomine TCR Beta short-read assay. One entry per CDR3 protein results from TCRdb running MiXCR on the PCR reads. Of some 13,000 distinct CDR3 sequences listed, about two fifths were seen once; the top ten hold more than 9%. Trimming pared 4 bases from V and 4 bases from J, leaving 21 bases between. Per germline, CDR1 SGHTA and CDR2 FQGTGA. The CDR3 has 17 residues. Details on this clonotype: Its antigen is still unknown.

V and J are TRBV7-3 and TRBJ2-3; D remains unclear. The TCR originated in a human donor who had recovered from COVID-19. The specimen was CD4+ T cells from blood, cultured in vitro. The DNA for the CDR3 is TGTGCCAGCAGCTCAGGAGACAAGAACCCCCGCGCAGATACGCAGTATTTT. Translation: CASSSGDKNPRADTQYF.